These 14 T cell receptor beta chains originate from one sample sequenced in a study of early T cells in non-severe SARS-CoV-2 infection. TCRdb re-called the 5' RACE reads through MiXCR, storing one row per CDR3 protein. The table has tens of thousands of distinct CDR3 sequences, 9.9% seen once. The sample comprised whole blood. The receptors originated from an adult who was a healthcare worker with PCR-confirmed SARS-CoV-2 infection or an uninfected control (not recorded which).

This clonotype has ten or more counts. This chain uses TRBV28 with TRBJ2-3; weak D call: TRBD1 (5 bases). Germline V lookup: CDR1 MDHEN, CDR2 SYDVKM. CDR3 length: 13 amino acids. The V gene lost 6 bases and the J gene lost 0 bases, with 7 bases spanning the gap. The CDR3 DNA reads as TGTGCCAGCAGCTCAGGGAGCACAGATACGCAGTATTTT. Translation gives CASSSGSTDTQYF.

At least ten counts were recorded for this clonotype. The chain joins TRBV6-5 to TRBJ2-6; D call uncertain. V dropped 6 bases and J dropped 0 bases, with 9 bases sitting between them. Per germline, CDR1 MNHEY and CDR2 SVGAGI. The CDR3 is made up of 15 amino acids. The CDR3 DNA sequence: TGTGCCAGCAGCTTACAGTCCTCTGGGGCCAACGTCCTGACTTTC. Amino acids: CASSLQSSGANVLTF.

This clonotype occurred many times. The chain employs TRBV6-5 and TRBJ1-1; TRBD1 agrees at 7 bases. Germline V gene data show CDR1 as MNHEY and CDR2 as SVGAGI. CDR3 length equals 11 residues. Unmatched junction bases numbered 6, after V lost 7 bases and J lost 10 bases. CDR3 region: CASTGRGLAFF. CDR3 DNA sequence: TGTGCCAGCACAGGCAGGGGGTTAGCTTTCTTT.

This clonotype was counted ten times or more. CDR3 DNA sequence: TGCAGCGTTGAGGACAGGTATAACACTGAAGCTTTCTTT. Its protein is CSVEDRYNTEAFF. The chain uses TRBV29-1 and TRBJ1-1; TRBD1 matches 7 bases. With V trimmed by 3 bases and J by 2 bases, 3 bases remained unmatched. The germline gives CDR1 SQVTM, CDR2 ANQGSEA. The CDR3 runs 13 residues.

This clonotype was observed at least ten times. The rearrangement joins TRBV5-6 to TRBJ2-6; unclear D gene. CDR1 SGHDT and CDR2 YYEEEE come from the germline V gene. CDR3 length equals 15 residues. Trimming took 0 bases from V and 2 from J, leaving 6 bases between them. The CDR3 reads CASSLGGTGANVLTF. CDR3 bases: TGTGCCAGCAGCTTGGGGGGTACTGGGGCCAACGTCCTGACTTTC.

The rearrangement uses TRBV28 and TRBJ2-7, with unresolved D. The germline V gene encodes CDR1 MDHEN and CDR2 SYDVKM. The V and J ends lost 4 bases and 4 bases respectively, with 8 bases between them. This CDR3 region has 12 residues. The chain's CDR3 is CASSSEYYEQYF. The CDR3 DNA reads TGTGCCAGCAGTTCCGAGTATTACGAGCAGTACTTC.

Only a few counts were recorded for this clonotype. The V call is TRBV28, the J call TRBJ1-1, with D tentatively TRBD1 (5 bases). Trimming removed 10 bases at V and 1 base at J, with 13 bases between. This CDR3 comprises 13 residues. Per germline, CDR1 MDHEN and CDR2 SYDVKM. The CDR3 protein is CATFIGGNTEAFF. CDR3 sequence (DNA): TGTGCCACCTTCATCGGGGGGAACACTGAAGCTTTCTTT. Full variable domain (rest looked up from reference TRBV28 and TRBJ1-1): DVKVTQSSRYLVKRTGEKVFLECVQDMDHENMFWYRQDPGLGLRLIYFSYDVKMKEKGDIPEGYSVSREKKERFSLILESASTNQTSMYLCATFIGGNTEAFFGQGTRLTVV.

This clonotype was observed at least ten times. J is TRBJ1-2 and V is TRBV20-1; TRBD1 agrees at 7 bases. Germline V lookup: CDR1 DFQATT, CDR2 SNEGSKA (reference sequence). V shed 6 bases and J 4 bases; nucleotides not matched to a gene: 14. The CDR3 length is 15 residues. As DNA, the CDR3 is TGCAGTGCCACGATGGAGGGGGCTATCGGCTATGGCTACACCTTC. Amino acids: CSATMEGAIGYGYTF.

This clonotype has more than one count but fewer than ten. Here the CDR3 DNA reads TGTGCCAGCAGTCCTAGCGGGGGGTCCTACGAGCAGTACTTC. Translated, it gives CASSPSGGSYEQYF. The gene calls are TRBV27 and TRBJ2-7, with TRBD2 matching over 11 bases. J gave up 1 base and V 5 bases, and 1 base lay outside the gene matches. Germline V gene data show CDR1 as MNHEY and CDR2 as SMNVEV (reference sequence). This CDR3 has 14 amino acids.

The chain recombines TRBV11-2 with TRBJ2-7; TRBD1 aligns across 8 bases. The length of the CDR3 is 19 residues. J lost 2 bases, V lost 2 bases, and 17 bases had no gene match. The germline CDR1 and CDR2 sequences are SGHAT and FQNNGV. CDR3 DNA sequence: TGTGCCAGCAGCTTAAGCTCGGGACAGGCCCTCCTTCCCACCTACGAGCAGTACTTC. It encodes CASSLSSGQALLPTYEQYF.

This clonotype occurred a few times. The chain carries TRBV7-2 and TRBJ1-5; 8 bases fit TRBD1. Trimming cost V 5 bases and J 7 bases; bases outside gene matches: 7. CDR1 SGHTA and CDR2 FQGNSA come from the germline V gene. This CDR3 is 14 amino acids long. CDR3 nucleotide sequence: TGTGCCAGCAGCCTGACAGGGGAGGGACAGCCCCAGCATTTT. Translated: CASSLTGEGQPQHF.

V usage is TRBV5-1 and J usage is TRBJ2-5, with D perhaps matching TRBD2 (6 bases). This CDR3 region has 14 residues. The germline V gene encodes CDR1 SGHRS and CDR2 YFSETQ. Trimming cost V 2 bases and J 7 bases, with 15 bases left between them. CDR3 amino acids: CASSLDGGLGTQYF. CDR3 bases: TGCGCCAGCAGCTTAGATGGAGGGCTAGGGACCCAGTACTTC.

The CDR3 DNA is TGTGCCAGCAGTTACTCGCAGAACTATGGCTACACCTTC. Translated: CASSYSQNYGYTF. The gene calls are TRBV6-5 and TRBJ1-2; D is ambiguous. V lost 0 bases to trimming and J lost 2 bases, with 4 bases between them. The germline V gene has CDR1 MNHEY and CDR2 SVGAGI. The CDR3 runs 13 residues.

The chain is built from TRBV7-3 and TRBJ1-3; D is perhaps TRBD1 (5 bases). CDR3 length: 15 residues. V was shortened by 2 bases and J by 4 bases, with 12 bases between the two germline ends. Germline-derived CDR1 and CDR2 are SGHTA and FQGTGA. The CDR3 region has the DNA TGTGCCAGCAGCTTATATCCAGGGACGGGAAACACCATATATTTT. Its translation: CASSLYPGTGNTIYF.